Below are 25 T cell receptor beta chains sequenced from a single sample in a study of cytomegalovirus exposure and HLA in healthy donors. Profiling relied on immunoSEQ multiplex PCR, and the TCRdb table lists in-frame clones only, not all of them. This repertoire shows 180,000 or so clones, about 83% found once; its top ten account for roughly 1.5%. The sequencing sample was made of PBMCs. These receptors were collected from a woman aged 30 to 39 in good health and CMV-seronegative.

This rearrangement joins TRBV7-9 to TRBJ1-1; 7 nucleotides align to TRBD1. The CDR3 contains 14 residues. Trimming took 5 bases from V and 3 from J; bases not matched to a gene: 6. From germline, CDR1 is SEHNR and CDR2 FQNEAQ (reference sequence). The CDR3 sequence is CASSRSGGYTEAFF. The CDR3 nucleotides are TGTGCCAGCAGCCGCTCAGGGGGGTACACTGAAGCTTTCTTT.

In DNA, the CDR3 is TGTGCCAGCAAGGACAGTCCCTACGAGCAGTACTTC. Protein product: CASKDSPYEQYF. V usage is TRBV6-1 and J usage is TRBJ2-7; D perhaps matches TRBD1 (6 bases). V was trimmed by 7 bases and J by 2 bases, leaving 9 bases between them. Germline CDR1 MNHNS, CDR2 SASEGT. The CDR3 is 12 amino acids.

This chain links TRBV12-5 with TRBJ2-1; 8 bases align to TRBD2. Germline values: CDR1 LGHNT, CDR2 FRNRAP. The CDR3 runs 14 residues. Trimming at V came to 0 bases and at J to 8 bases, leaving 3 bases not matched to a gene. The CDR3 DNA is TGTGCTAGTGGTTTGGTACCCGGGAGGGATGAGCAGTTCTTC. Amino acids: CASGLVPGRDEQFF.

The rearrangement links TRBV14 to TRBJ2-1; TRBD1 matches at 9 bases. Trimming took 0 bases from V and 4 from J; bases not matched to a gene: 4. Germline loops: CDR1 SGHDN, CDR2 FVKESK. The CDR3 extends over 16 amino acids. CDR3 sequence: CASSQDWGTGYNEQFF. The CDR3 coding sequence is TGTGCCAGCAGCCAAGATTGGGGGACAGGGTACAATGAGCAGTTCTTC.

This chain links TRBV5-5 with TRBJ2-7, with 7 nucleotides matching TRBD1. The CDR3 contains 13 residues. Germline V gives CDR1 SGHKS, CDR2 YYEKEE (reference sequence). The V segment lost 4 bases and the J segment 1 base; nucleotides outside the gene matches: 2. The CDR3 coding sequence is TGTGCCAGCAGCGGACAGGTATCCTACGAGCAGTACTTC. Translating it yields CASSGQVSYEQYF.

This clone was seen just once. CDR3 DNA: TGTGCCATCAGTGAGTCCGGGGGATCCGGCTACACCTTC. As protein: CAISESGGSGYTF. This chain joins TRBV10-3 and TRBJ1-2; possible D gene TRBD1, 5 bases. Germline values: CDR1 ENHRY, CDR2 SYGVKD. This CDR3 is 13 amino acids long. Trimming cost V 0 bases and J 8 bases, with 10 bases left between them.

This clone was observed a handful of times. J is TRBJ1-2 and V is TRBV6-1, with 7 bases aligning to TRBD1. The CDR3 has 13 amino acids. J lost 5 bases, V lost 6 bases, and 6 bases had no gene match. In germline, CDR1 is MNHNS, CDR2 SASEGT. The CDR3 bases are TGTGCCAGCAGCGACAGGGTAGGGTATGGCTACACCTTC. Translated, it gives CASSDRVGYGYTF.

CDR3 sequence: CASSLGRGLGNTIYF. CDR3 nucleotide sequence: TGTGCCAGCAGCTTGGGCAGGGGGCTCGGAAACACCATATATTTT. The chain carries TRBV5-4 and TRBJ1-3, with 8 nucleotides matching TRBD1. Germline loops: CDR1 SGHNT, CDR2 YYREEE (reference sequence). Losses at the gene ends were 0 bases for V and 4 bases for J; bases not matched to a gene: 3. This CDR3 contains 15 residues.

V gene TRBV5-1 combines with J gene TRBJ2-7; a possible D gene is TRBD1 (6 bases). V was clipped by 4 bases and J by 0 bases, with 11 bases between them. The CDR3 totals 14 residues. CDR1 and CDR2 from the germline V gene are SGHRS and YFSETQ. CDR3 sequence: CASSKRGSSYEQYF. The CDR3 bases are TGCGCCAGCAGCAAGAGGGGGAGCTCCTACGAGCAGTACTTC.

This chain connects TRBV4-2 to TRBJ2-5; 9 nucleotides line up with TRBD2. Germline assignment: CDR1 LGHNA and CDR2 YNFKEQ. The junction had 5 bases not matched to a gene; V was cut back by 1 base and J by 5 bases. CDR3 length: 15 amino acids. CDR3 sequence (DNA): TGTGCCAGCAGCCAAGGTCTAGCGGGGTGGGAGACCCAGTACTTC. It translates to CASSQGLAGWETQYF.

The V gene is TRBV4-1, the J gene TRBJ2-4; a weak D match, TRBD2 (6 bases). The V and J ends lost 4 bases and 7 bases respectively, with 17 bases between them. The CDR3 spans 15 residues. Germline values: CDR1 MGHRA, CDR2 YSYEKL. This CDR3 reads CASSRLASSPNIQYF. The CDR3 bases are TGCGCCAGCAGCCGTCTAGCGAGCTCCCCGAACATTCAGTACTTC.

J is TRBJ1-3 and V is TRBV25-1; 7 bases line up with TRBD1. Germline V lookup: CDR1 MGHDK, CDR2 SYGVNS. V was pared by 5 bases and J by 0 bases, with 4 bases of the junction left unmatched. The CDR3 has 15 residues. The CDR3 DNA reads as TGTGCCAGCAGTCAGGGGGTGTCCTCTGGAAACACCATATATTTT. Translation gives CASSQGVSSGNTIYF.

V is TRBV5-6 and J is TRBJ1-2; D is ambiguous. The germline V gene has CDR1 SGHDT and CDR2 YYEEEE. Trimming stripped 0 bases from V and 7 bases from J, with 19 bases between. The CDR3 is 16 amino acids. CDR3 sequence: CASSLGGWAQARGYTF. The CDR3 DNA reads as TGTGCCAGCAGCTTGGGTGGTTGGGCACAAGCTCGTGGCTACACCTTC. The entire variable domain, with the rest obtained from reference TRBV5-6 and TRBJ1-2, is as follows: DAGVTQSPTHLIKTRGQQVTLRCSPKSGHDTVSWYQQALGQGPQFIFQYYEEEERQRGNFPDRFSGHQFPNYSSELNVNALLLGDSALYLCASSLGGWAQARGYTFGSGTRLTVV.

This rearrangement joins TRBV6-1 to TRBJ1-4; D perhaps matches TRBD1 (6 bases). The CDR3 totals 15 residues. The V gene lost 2 bases and the J gene lost 10 bases, with 17 bases spanning the gap. The V gene's germline CDR1 is MNHNS and CDR2 SASEGT. CDR3 sequence (DNA): TGTGCCAGCAGTGAATGGACAGACTCATTTGGAAAACTGTTTTTT. Translating gives CASSEWTDSFGKLFF.

This chain connects TRBV14 to TRBJ1-2, with D possibly being TRBD1 (6 bases). The ends were cut back, 4 bases at V and 2 bases at J, with 17 bases in the middle. Germline CDR1 SGHDN, CDR2 FVKESK. The CDR3 extends over 16 amino acids. The CDR3 here is CASSLHLSTGNYGYTF. The CDR3 coding sequence is TGTGCCAGCAGCCTCCACCTATCGACAGGCAACTATGGCTACACCTTC.

Written as DNA, the CDR3 is TGTGCCAGTAGTATAGGGCAGGGGGCAAACTATGGCTACACCTTC. Encoded protein: CASSIGQGANYGYTF. The chain carries TRBV19 and TRBJ1-2; the match to TRBD1 covers 8 bases. Germline V gene lookup returns CDR1 LNHDA and CDR2 SQIVND (reference sequence). The CDR3 consists of 15 residues. V lost 1 base and J lost 2; bases outside the gene matches: 3.

This chain connects TRBV6-1 to TRBJ2-6; 9 bases align to TRBD1. There are 16 residues in the CDR3. From germline, CDR1 is MNHNS and CDR2 SASEGT. V was clipped by 3 bases and J by 0 bases; unmatched bases: 0. CDR3 sequence: CASSETGGSGANVLTF. Written as DNA, the CDR3 is TGTGCCAGCAGTGAGACAGGGGGCTCTGGGGCCAACGTCCTGACTTTC.

This chain joins TRBV27 and TRBJ2-1, with 9 bases matching TRBD1. CDR1 and CDR2 from the germline V gene are MNHEY and SMNVEV (reference sequence). The trim removed 4 bases at V and 3 bases at J, leaving 10 bases unmatched. This CDR3 is 17 amino acids long. Written as DNA, the CDR3 is TGTGCCAGCAGTTCAACTGAAACAGGGGGCTTCTACAATGAGCAGTTCTTC. It specifies CASSSTETGGFYNEQFF.

The CDR3 DNA reads as TGTGCCAGCAGCCGCGGTGGGGGGGTGGAAAATGAGCAGTTCTTC. Protein product: CASSRGGGVENEQFF. The V gene is TRBV11-3, the J gene TRBJ2-1; TRBD2 agrees at 7 bases. V gave up 5 bases and J gave up 7 bases; unmatched junction bases: 11. The CDR3 totals 15 residues. CDR1 SGHNT and CDR2 YENEEA come from the germline V gene.

The chain couples TRBV27 to TRBJ2-1; 11 nucleotides align to TRBD2. The ends lost 2 bases at V and 3 bases at J; junction bases unmatched: 18. Germline V lookup: CDR1 MNHEY, CDR2 SMNVEV (reference sequence). The CDR3 totals 21 residues. The CDR3 DNA reads as TGTGCCAGCAGTTTAGGTCCGCCCGGGACTAGCGGCCGAAACCTCTACAATGAGCAGTTCTTC. This gives the protein CASSLGPPGTSGRNLYNEQFF.

The V and J genes are TRBV18 and TRBJ2-3; D uncertain. CDR1 KGHSH and CDR2 LQKENI come from the germline V gene. The CDR3 length is 12 residues. Between the trimmed V and J ends, which lost 6 bases and 6 bases, there was a span of 10 bases. The CDR3 DNA sequence: TGTGCCAGCTCGCGTACCGGGGATACGCAGTATTTT. The encoded protein is CASSRTGDTQYF. Combining the CDR3 with reference TRBV18 and TRBJ2-3 gives the whole variable domain NAGVMQNPRHLVRRRGQEARLRCSPMKGHSHVYWYRQLPEEGLKFMVYLQKENIIDESGMPKERFSAEFPKEGPSILRIQQVVRGDSAAYFCASSRTGDTQYFGPGTRLTVL.

V and J are TRBV2 and TRBJ1-3; possibly TRBD1 for D (5 bases). The CDR3 spans 15 residues. The V and J ends lost 4 bases and 0 bases respectively, with 10 bases between them. CDR1 and CDR2 (germline): SNHLY, FYNNEI. The CDR3 reads CASSAARGSGNTIYF. For the CDR3, the DNA is TGTGCCAGCAGTGCGGCTAGGGGCTCTGGAAACACCATATATTTT. The full variable domain, with the rest looked up from reference TRBV2 and TRBJ1-3, is EPEVTQTPSHQVTQMGQEVILRCVPISNHLYFYWYRQILGQKVEFLVSFYNNEISEKSEIFDDQFSVERPDGSNFTLKIRSTKLEDSAMYFCASSAARGSGNTIYFGEGSWLTVV.

This sequence joins TRBV10-1 and TRBJ2-1, with TRBD1 identical over 9 bases. The V gene end was trimmed by 2 bases and the J gene end by 8 bases; junction bases not matched to a gene: 13. This CDR3 has 17 amino acids. CDR1 is WNHNN and CDR2 is SYGVQD in the germline V gene (reference sequence). This chain's CDR3 is CASSEGPGQGDPYEQFF. DNA for the CDR3: TGCGCCAGCAGTGAGGGCCCGGGACAGGGTGACCCATATGAGCAGTTCTTC.

V usage is TRBV6-1 and J usage is TRBJ1-1; TRBD1 agrees at 7 bases. CDR1 is MNHNS, CDR2 SASEGT, per germline. The CDR3 is 14 residues long. Trimming at V came to 1 base and at J to 3 bases, leaving 2 bases not matched to a gene. CDR3: CASSEVRGYTEAFF. As DNA, the CDR3 is TGTGCCAGCAGTGAAGTCAGGGGGTACACTGAAGCTTTCTTT.

V usage is TRBV14 and J usage is TRBJ1-6, with D unclear. The V and J ends lost 6 bases and 5 bases respectively, with 14 bases between them. Germline CDR1 reads SGHDN; CDR2 reads FVKESK. The CDR3 length is 15 residues. The DNA of the CDR3 is TGTGCCAGCAGACAGAGCAACGGTCATAATTCACCCCTCCACTTT. Protein: CASRQSNGHNSPLHF.